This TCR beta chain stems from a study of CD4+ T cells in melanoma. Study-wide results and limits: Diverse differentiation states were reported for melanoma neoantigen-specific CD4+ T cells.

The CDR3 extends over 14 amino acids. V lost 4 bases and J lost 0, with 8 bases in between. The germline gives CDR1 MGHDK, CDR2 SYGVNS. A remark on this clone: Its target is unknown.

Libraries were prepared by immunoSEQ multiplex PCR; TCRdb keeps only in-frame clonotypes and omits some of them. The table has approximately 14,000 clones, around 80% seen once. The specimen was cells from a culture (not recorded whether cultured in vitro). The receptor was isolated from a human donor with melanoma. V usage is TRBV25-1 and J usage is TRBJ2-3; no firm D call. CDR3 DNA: TGTGCCAGCAGTGCCCCGGTGAGCACAGATACGCAGTATTTT. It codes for CASSAPVSTDTQYF.